The 18 T cell receptor beta chains below were found in one sample sequenced in a study of T cell repertoires in cytomegalovirus infection (dated by TCRdb to 2018 to 2020). The treatment or condition label here, explained by the study, means: in vitro stimulation with specific CMV peptide epitopes to enrich CMV-specific T cells. What these receptors recognize is not known. The sequencing machine was an Illumina HiSeq 1500. In TCRdb, the public reads were trimmed at Q25 with fastp and aligned with MiXCR, with productive beta chains retained. Identical CDR3 proteins give one entry, which carries the most common genes and DNA. This sample lists fewer than 1,000,000 distinct CDR3 sequences; around a third were detected once. About 14% of the sample belongs to the ten largest clones. This material consisted of cultured CD8+ T cells from PBMCs, taken from culture after CMV antigen stimulation. The receptor source for this set is a human donor in good health (CMV status not recorded). Some clones in this sample may be carry-over from other donors' samples.

V and J are TRBV6-1 and TRBJ1-1; D may be TRBD1 (5 bases). V dropped 7 bases and J dropped 1 base, with 16 bases sitting between them. Germline CDR1 MNHNS, CDR2 SASEGT. The length of the CDR3 is 15 residues. This chain's CDR3 is CASKGIREKNTEAFF. In DNA form, the CDR3 reads TGTGCCAGCAAAGGTATCAGGGAGAAGAACACTGAAGCTTTCTTT.

This clonotype was counted only a few times. This chain connects TRBV7-9 to TRBJ1-2, with D perhaps matching TRBD1 (6 bases). The V end lost 4 bases, the J end lost 2 bases, and 14 bases lay between the germline ends. Germline V gene data show CDR1 as SEHNR and CDR2 as FQNEAQ (reference sequence). The CDR3 is made up of 15 amino acids. The CDR3 nucleotides are TGTGCCAGCAGCTCAGCCGAGGGGGTGAACTATGGCTACACCTTC. It codes for CASSSAEGVNYGYTF. The whole variable domain, remainder taken from reference TRBV7-9 and TRBJ1-2, is DTGVSQNPRHKITKRGQNVTFRCDPISEHNRLYWYRQTLGQGPEFLTYFQNEAQLEKSRLLSDRFSAERPKGSFSTLEIQRTEQGDSAMYLCASSSAEGVNYGYTFGSGTRLTVV.

The chain links TRBV13 to TRBJ1-6; weak D call: TRBD1 (6 bases). V gave up 0 bases and J gave up 5 bases, with 11 bases separating them. CDR3 length: 16 residues. Germline V lookup: CDR1 PRHDT, CDR2 FYEKMQ (reference sequence). The CDR3 nucleotides are TGTGCCAGCAGCTTAGGTGGGGGGGCAAATAATTCACCCCTCCACTTT. As protein: CASSLGGGANNSPLHF.

The chain combines TRBV6-5 with TRBJ2-1; D possibly corresponds to TRBD2 (6 bases). The CDR3 contains 16 residues. The germline V and J ends were trimmed by 0 bases and 4 bases, with 13 bases remaining between them. Germline CDR1 is MNHEY and CDR2 is SVGAGI. The CDR3 spells CASSYSKRGNYNEQFF. DNA of the CDR3: TGTGCCAGCAGTTACTCTAAACGGGGGAATTACAATGAGCAGTTCTTC.

V is TRBV7-8 and J is TRBJ2-4; 13 nucleotides match TRBD2. CDR1 SGHVS and CDR2 FQNEAQ come from the germline V gene. This CDR3 region has 15 residues. Trimming at V came to 2 bases and at J to 14 bases, leaving 9 bases not matched to a gene. The CDR3 protein is CASSLTGTSGELEYF. In nucleotides, the CDR3 is TGTGCCAGCAGCTTAACCGGGACTAGCGGGGAGCTAGAGTACTTC.

This clonotype was recorded a few times. For the CDR3, the DNA is TGTGCCAGCTGGGAGGTTTTGCACTATGGCTACACCTTC. The encoded protein is CASWEVLHYGYTF. The chain is built from TRBV6-1 and TRBJ1-2; the D is unclear. Germline values: CDR1 MNHNS, CDR2 SASEGT. The CDR3 is 13 amino acids. V was pared by 8 bases and J by 3 bases, with 13 bases between.

The rearrangement joins TRBV19 to TRBJ2-5; 10 bases line up with TRBD1. The trim removed 6 bases at V and 7 bases at J, leaving 23 bases unmatched. CDR3 length: 19 amino acids. The V gene's germline CDR1 is LNHDA and CDR2 SQIVND (reference sequence). CDR3 residues: CASSRTKIARDRGVGTQYF. The CDR3 DNA reads TGTGCCAGTAGCAGGACAAAGATCGCCCGGGACAGGGGCGTCGGGACCCAGTACTTC.

The CDR3: CASKTIAGGTNEQFF. Written as DNA, the CDR3 is TGTGCCAGTAAAACCATAGCGGGGGGAACAAATGAGCAGTTCTTC. The chain recombines TRBV19 with TRBJ2-1; the match to TRBD2 covers 10 bases. V trimming: 7 bases; J trimming: 7 bases; junction bases outside the gene matches: 10. Germline CDR1 reads LNHDA; CDR2 reads SQIVND (reference sequence). The CDR3 contains 15 residues.

The chain has TRBV27 and TRBJ2-5, with 7 bases fitting TRBD2. Germline loops: CDR1 MNHEY, CDR2 SMNVEV (reference sequence). V lost 2 bases to trimming and J lost 5 bases; unmatched junction nucleotides: 11. This CDR3 has 16 residues. The CDR3 loop is CASSLRASGRGETQYF. The CDR3 nucleotides are TGTGCCAGCAGTTTAAGGGCTAGCGGCCGTGGGGAGACCCAGTACTTC.

This clonotype was counted between two and nine times. The chain recombines TRBV4-2 with TRBJ2-7, with D perhaps TRBD2 (5 bases). The V gene's germline CDR1 is LGHNA and CDR2 YNFKEQ. V lost 3 bases, J lost 0 bases, and 21 bases lay in between. This CDR3 is built from 18 residues. The DNA of the CDR3 is TGTGCCAGCAGCCACGAAGTGGGGTCAGCGGCCTACTCCTACGAGCAGTACTTC. It is translated as CASSHEVGSAAYSYEQYF.

In its sample, this clonotype was seen many times. The chain carries TRBV10-2 and TRBJ1-1, with TRBD1 matching over 7 bases. This CDR3 has 13 residues. The germline gives CDR1 WSHSY, CDR2 SAAADI. The V and J ends lost 3 bases and 6 bases, in that order; junction bases with no gene match: 4. The CDR3 region has the DNA TGCGCCAGCAGTGAAGGGGGCTACGCTGAAGCTTTCTTT. This encodes CASSEGGYAEAFF.

The table lists this clonotype with a few counts. The chain uses TRBV11-1 and TRBJ2-2; D is unresolved. Germline CDR1 reads SGHAT; CDR2 reads FQDESV (reference sequence). V shed 1 base and J shed 6 bases, with 6 bases lying between them. CDR3 length equals 13 residues. CDR3 nucleotides: TGTGCCAGCAGCTTAGATAGGGCCGGGGAGCTGTTTTTT. Its translation is CASSLDRAGELFF.

This clonotype was seen repeatedly, ten times or more. The chain recombines TRBV7-2 with TRBJ1-1; no definite D call. CDR1 and CDR2 from the germline V gene are SGHTA and FQGNSA. There are 12 residues in the CDR3. Trimming cost V 1 base and J 3 bases, with 3 bases left between them. The CDR3 protein is CASSLGYTEAFF. CDR3 DNA sequence: TGTGCCAGCAGCTTAGGGTACACTGAAGCTTTCTTT.

Comments on this clonotype: The junction differs from germline at one of its ends, possibly a read error. V and J are TRBV7-6 and TRBJ2-7, with a possible D match to TRBD2 (6 bases). The CDR3 is 15 residues long. From germline, CDR1 is SGHVS and CDR2 FNYEAQ. The CDR3 here is CASSVGAGLNYEQYF. The DNA of the CDR3 is TGTGCTAGCAGCGTAGGTGCGGGACTTAATTACGAGCAGTACTTC.

This clonotype was seen more than once but under ten times. This rearrangement joins TRBV6-5 to TRBJ1-3; a weak D match, TRBD1 (5 bases). The CDR3 covers 15 residues. V lost 0 bases and J lost 1, with 7 bases in between. The germline CDR1 and CDR2 sequences are MNHEY and SVGAGI. The CDR3 sequence: CASSYSGVSGNTIYF. In DNA, the CDR3 is TGTGCCAGCAGTTACTCGGGGGTTTCTGGAAACACCATATATTTT.

The rearrangement links TRBV28 to TRBJ2-1; TRBD2 agrees at 12 bases. The trim removed 0 bases at V and 0 bases at J, leaving 3 bases unmatched. This CDR3 region has 18 residues. Germline assignment: CDR1 MDHEN and CDR2 SYDVKM. As DNA, the CDR3 is TGTGCCAGCAGTTTATGGGCTAGCGGGGGGGCCTCCTACAATGAGCAGTTCTTC. It specifies CASSLWASGGASYNEQFF. Full variable domain (outside the CDR3, taken from reference TRBV28 and TRBJ2-1): DVKVTQSSRYLVKRTGEKVFLECVQDMDHENMFWYRQDPGLGLRLIYFSYDVKMKEKGDIPEGYSVSREKKERFSLILESASTNQTSMYLCASSLWASGGASYNEQFFGPGTRLTVL.

V and J are TRBV27 and TRBJ1-4; 7 nucleotides match TRBD1. This CDR3 is 14 amino acids long. The trim removed 5 bases at V and 8 bases at J, leaving 8 bases unmatched. Germline V gene data show CDR1 as MNHEY and CDR2 as SMNVEV (reference sequence). The CDR3 reads CASSLRQGVEKLFF. In DNA form, the CDR3 reads TGTGCCAGCAGTCTTCGACAGGGTGTGGAAAAACTGTTTTTT.

As for this clonotype: Since a much larger clone is just one base distant, this may be a read error. This chain uses TRBV7-6 with TRBJ1-2, with D perhaps TRBD1 (5 bases). CDR3 length: 16 amino acids. Germline V gene lookup returns CDR1 SGHVS and CDR2 FNYEAQ. This CDR3 reads CANSLKGRGLGYGYTF. The CDR3 region has the DNA TGTGCCAACAGCTTAAAGGGACGCGGACTAGGCTATGGCTACACCTTC.